These 10 T cell receptor beta chains share one sample of origin, sequenced in a study of blood T cells in healthy people across ages. Through a sample-barcoded 5' primer and a J-beta primer mix, a second PCR was run for roughly 6 to 11 cycles. Via MiXCR, TCRdb re-called the 5' RACE reads, giving one row per CDR3 protein. The sample carries around 280,000 distinct CDR3 sequences, roughly 27% recorded once. Input material: blood. The receptor source for this set is a woman aged 70-85 years in good health.

This rearrangement joins TRBV5-1 to TRBJ2-7; no clear D. Germline CDR1 SGHRS, CDR2 YFSETQ. V was cut by 3 bases and J by 1 base, with 14 bases left in between. This CDR3 has 15 amino acids. CDR3 sequence reads: CASSSQSIGSYEQYF. The CDR3, as DNA: TGCGCCAGCAGCTCTCAGTCGATCGGTTCCTACGAGCAGTACTTC.

The chain links TRBV11-2 to TRBJ2-5; TRBD2 aligns across 14 bases. The J call is in doubt because the DNA end fits TRBJ2-7 better. Germline CDR1 SGHAT, CDR2 FQNNGV. CDR3 length: 16 residues. CDR3 protein: CASSQGLAGELYEQYF. The CDR3, as DNA: TGTGCCAGCAGCCAGGGACTAGCGGGAGAACTCTACGAGCAGTACTTC.

This clonotype has only a few counts. The gene calls are TRBV6-5 and TRBJ1-6, with 11 bases lining up with TRBD1. The CDR3 has 14 residues. The germline V gene has CDR1 MNHEY and CDR2 SVGAGI. The V and J ends lost 7 bases and 11 bases, in that order; junction bases with no gene match: 7. CDR3 nucleotide sequence: TGTGCCAGCAAGCCTGGGACAGGGGGTACACCCCTCCACTTT. Translation gives CASKPGTGGTPLHF.

This clonotype was recorded at least ten times. This chain connects TRBV5-1 to TRBJ2-1, with TRBD2 as a possible D gene (6 bases). This CDR3 region has 14 residues. Trimming cost V 7 bases and J 0 bases, with 11 bases left between them. CDR1 and CDR2 from the germline V gene are SGHRS and YFSETQ. CDR3 protein: CASGETSSYNEQFF. CDR3 sequence (DNA): TGCGCCAGCGGGGAGACTAGCTCCTACAATGAGCAGTTCTTC. The full variable domain, its missing parts supplied by reference TRBV5-1 and TRBJ2-1, is KAGVTQTPRYLIKTRGQQVTLSCSPISGHRSVSWYQQTPGQGLQFLFEYFSETQRNKGNFPGRFSGRQFSNSRSEMNVSTLELGDSALYLCASGETSSYNEQFFGPGTRLTVL.

This clonotype was counted ten times or more. The chain carries TRBV4-1 and TRBJ2-1; TRBD2 matches at 10 bases. The CDR3 length is 16 residues. Looked up from germline, CDR1 is MGHRA and CDR2 is YSYEKL. The V gene end was trimmed by 2 bases and the J gene end by 9 bases; junction bases not matched to a gene: 10. The CDR3 sequence: CASSQSGSGRALEQFF. DNA of the CDR3: TGCGCCAGCAGCCAAAGTGGAAGCGGGAGGGCCCTTGAGCAGTTCTTC.

The rearrangement links TRBV20-1 to TRBJ2-7, with unresolved D. The CDR3 contains 14 residues. Trimming took off 5 bases at V and 3 bases at J, with 17 bases between the two ends. Germline CDR1 DFQATT, CDR2 SNEGSKA (reference sequence). CDR3 DNA sequence: TGCAGTGCTTCCCTTCACTCGACGGACTACGAGCAGTACTTC. It encodes CSASLHSTDYEQYF.

The V call is TRBV28, the J call TRBJ2-5, with 7 positions matching TRBD2. The CDR3 contains 14 residues. The germline gives CDR1 MDHEN, CDR2 SYDVKM. The J segment lost 4 bases and the V segment lost 6 bases, leaving 8 bases of the junction unmatched. DNA of the CDR3: TGTGCCAGCAGACCTGCTGGGAGGGGAGAGACCCAGTACTTC. It codes for CASRPAGRGETQYF.

The rearrangement joins TRBV6-1 to TRBJ2-1; possibly TRBD1 or TRBD2 for D (5 bases each). Germline CDR1 MNHNS, CDR2 SASEGT. The CDR3 covers 14 residues. V was clipped by 7 bases and J by 1 base, with 11 bases between them. The CDR3 is CASKRDRSYNEQFF. CDR3 coding DNA: TGTGCCAGCAAACGGGACCGGTCCTACAATGAGCAGTTCTTC.

This rearrangement joins TRBV7-9 to TRBJ2-7, with TRBD2 matching 16 bases. The J call may be mistaken, given a closer DNA end match to TRBJ2-1. The CDR3 length is 17 residues. From germline, CDR1 is SEHNR and CDR2 FQNEAQ (reference sequence). The CDR3 DNA reads TGTGCCAGCAGCCCGGGACTAGCGGGGGGGCCCTACAATGAGCAGTTCTTC. Protein product: CASSPGLAGGPYNEQFF.

This clonotype turned up a few times. The gene calls are TRBV12-5 and TRBJ2-2; 7 nucleotides agree with TRBD2. The junction had 3 bases not matched to a gene; V was cut back by 7 bases and J by 1 base. Germline CDR1 reads LGHNT; CDR2 reads FRNRAP. The CDR3 consists of 14 residues. The CDR3 nucleotides read TGTGCTAGTGTTGGGGGGGTGAACACCGGGGAGCTGTTTTTT. This gives the protein CASVGGVNTGELFF.